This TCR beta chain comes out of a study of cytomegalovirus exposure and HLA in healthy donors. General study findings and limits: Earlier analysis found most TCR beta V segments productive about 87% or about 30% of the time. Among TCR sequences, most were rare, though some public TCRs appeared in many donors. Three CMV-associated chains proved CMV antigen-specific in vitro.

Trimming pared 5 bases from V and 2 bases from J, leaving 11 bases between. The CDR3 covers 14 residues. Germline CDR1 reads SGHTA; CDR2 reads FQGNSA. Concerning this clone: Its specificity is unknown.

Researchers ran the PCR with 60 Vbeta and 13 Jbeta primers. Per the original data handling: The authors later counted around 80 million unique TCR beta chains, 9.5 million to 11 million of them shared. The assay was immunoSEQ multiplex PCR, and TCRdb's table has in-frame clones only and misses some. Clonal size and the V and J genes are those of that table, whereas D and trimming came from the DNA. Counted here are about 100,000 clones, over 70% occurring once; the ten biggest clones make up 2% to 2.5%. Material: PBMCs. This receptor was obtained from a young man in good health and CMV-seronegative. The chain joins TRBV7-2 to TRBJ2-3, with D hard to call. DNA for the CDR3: TGTGCCAGCAGCCTCGTGGGCCCCACAGATACGCAGTATTTT. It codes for CASSLVGPTDTQYF.